A selection of T cell receptor beta chains follows, all from one sample in a study of blood T cells in healthy people across ages. TCRdb re-called the 5' RACE reads with MiXCR, one entry per CDR3 protein. Among some 930,000 distinct CDR3 sequences listed, around 29% were seen once. The data were also submitted as part of a second study, on T cells of mothers and their children.

The sequenced sample was blood. The receptors originated from a woman aged 40 to 50 in good health. Both conserved end residues are part of each CDR3. The order of the fields is D gene, clone size, J gene, V gene, CDR3 DNA, CDR3 protein. D genes are given only for firm matches. Where a row states a size, it is once, few, many or the class of an expanded clone; other rows omit it.

.,once,TRBJ2-7,TRBV28,TGTGCCAGCAACCCAACAGGGGAGGCCTCCTACCAGCAGTACTTC,CASNPTGEASYQQYF
.,.,TRBJ2-1,TRBV25-1,TGTGCCAGCAGTGATAATCGCCGAGTCAATGAGCAGTTCTTC,CASSDNRRVNEQFF
TRBD1,.,TRBJ1-5,TRBV29-1,TGCAGCGTGCCCGGGACAGATAGCAATCAGCCCCAGCATTTT,CSVPGTDSNQPQHF
.,.,TRBJ2-7,TRBV29-1,TGCAACGTGGCGGGACGGACAGGCTCCTACGAGCAGTACTTC,CNVAGRTGSYEQYF
.,.,TRBJ2-7,TRBV20-1,TGCAGTCCTATACAGGGAGCCCGGAGAGAGCAGTACTTC,CSPIQGARREQYF
TRBD2,few,TRBJ2-3,TRBV29-1,TGCAGCACACAAGCGGGGGCCGACACAGATACGCAGTATTTT,CSTQAGADTDTQYF
.,.,TRBJ1-5,TRBV5-5,TGTGCCAGCAGCATGCTGGACAGTAGCAATCAGCCCCAGCATTTT,CASSMLDSSNQPQHF
TRBD1,.,TRBJ1-6,TRBV20-1,TGCAGTGCTAGAAAGGGGGCCGGCTCCATCGACCACTTT,CSARKGAGSIDHF
.,.,TRBJ2-7,TRBV6-6,TGTGCCAGCAGTTACGAGGGGATAGGGCAGTACTTC,CASSYEGIGQYF
.,few,TRBJ2-5,TRBV12-3/TRBV12-4,TGTGCCAGCAGGTTAAGGGCAGTTCGAGAGACCCAGTACTTC,CASRLRAVRETQYF
.,few,TRBJ2-1,TRBV7-3,TGTGCCAGCAGCTACTCGGGGACACACAATGAGCAGTTCTTC,CASSYSGTHNEQFF
.,.,TRBJ2-7,TRBV11-2,TGTGCCAGCAGCTTAGCGGGGGCCAACATTCAGGACTTC,CASSLAGANIQDF
.,.,TRBJ2-2,TRBV12-3/TRBV12-4,TGTGCCAGCAGTCCCTGGGGGGCCGGGGCCGGGGAGCTGTTTTTT,CASSPWGAGAGELFF
TRBD2,.,TRBJ2-5,TRBV12-3/TRBV12-4,TGTGCCAGCAGCTCGGGACTAGCGGGGAGTAAGACCCAGTACTTC,CASSSGLAGSKTQYF
TRBD2,.,TRBJ2-3,TRBV7-2,TGTGCCGGCAGCTCGGGACTAGCGGGTTCAGATACGCAGTATTTT,CAGSSGLAGSDTQYF
TRBD1,once,TRBJ1-5,TRBV7-2,TGTGCCAGCAGCTTCGGACAGGGGGGAAGGCCCCAGCATTTT,CASSFGQGGRPQHF
TRBD1,.,TRBJ1-5,TRBV12-3/TRBV12-4,TGTGCCAGCAGCGCACAGGGGAGTAGACGGCCCCAGCATTTT,CASSAQGSRRPQHF
TRBD2,few,TRBJ2-5,TRBV9,TGTGCCAGCAGCGTAGGGATAGCGGGGGGTGAAGAGACCCAGTACTTC,CASSVGIAGGEETQYF
.,many,TRBJ2-7,TRBV4-1,TGCGCCAGCAGCCAAGAAAAGGCTTCCTCCACTTACGAGCAGTACTTC,CASSQEKASSTYEQYF
.,many,TRBJ2-5,TRBV28,TGTGCCAGCATGTCTAGCAGGGAGACCCAGTACTTC,CASMSSRETQYF
.,.,TRBJ2-7,TRBV15,TGTGCCACCAGCAGAGATGGAGGACGCCGGGAACACGAGCAGTACTTC,CATSRDGGRREHEQYF
TRBD2,.,TRBJ2-7,TRBV5-1,TGCGCCAGCAGCTCCCGGACTAGCCCCTACGAGCAGTACTTC,CASSSRTSPYEQYF
.,few,TRBJ2-1,TRBV11-3,TGTGCCAGCAGCTTATATGGGGGCTCCTACAATGAGCAGTTCTTC,CASSLYGGSYNEQFF
TRBD1,once,TRBJ2-1,TRBV3-1,TGTGCCAGCAGCCAGGACAGGGGCAACTCCTACAATGAGCAGTTCTTC,CASSQDRGNSYNEQFF
TRBD1,few,TRBJ2-3,TRBV20-1,TGCAGTGCTAGAGATGGGACAGGGGGGGCAGATACGCAGTATTTT,CSARDGTGGADTQYF
.,.,TRBJ1-5,TRBV7-8,TGTGCCAGCAGCTCAGCAGGGTGGAATCAGCCCCAGCATTTT,CASSSAGWNQPQHF
TRBD2,many,TRBJ2-5,TRBV20-1,TGCAGTGCTGGGGGAGCCACTAGCGGGGGGACGGAGACCCAGTACTTC,CSAGGATSGGTETQYF
TRBD1,few,TRBJ2-3,TRBV12-3/TRBV12-4,TGTGCCAGCAGTTTTCGACAGGGCTCAGATACGCAGTATTTT,CASSFRQGSDTQYF
TRBD1,.,TRBJ1-1,TRBV29-1,TGCAGCGATGCTACCGGGACAGCGAACACTGAAGCTTTCTTT,CSDATGTANTEAFF
.,few,TRBJ1-6,TRBV9,TGTGCCAGCAGCCCAGAGGGTGGGGGTAATTCACCCCTCCACTTT,CASSPEGGGNSPLHF
.,.,TRBJ1-1,TRBV27,TGTGCCAGCACCCGGGACGGCCTTCCAAACACTGAAGCTTTCTTT,CASTRDGLPNTEAFF
.,many,TRBJ2-5,TRBV4-1,TGCGCCAGCAGCCAAGGTGACGGGAAGGGGGAGACCCAGTACTTC,CASSQGDGKGETQYF
TRBD1,few,TRBJ2-6,TRBV5-5,TGTGCCAGCAGCTTACAGGGGGCGCCCGGCGTCCTGACTTTC,CASSLQGAPGVLTF